This T cell receptor (beta chain) was retrieved from a study of T cell repertoires in cytomegalovirus infection. The CDR3 length is 15 residues. Between the trimmed V and J ends, which lost 3 bases and 0 bases, there was a span of 11 bases. Germline V CDR1 and CDR2: SGHVS, FQNEAQ. As to this clonotype: Its antigen is undetermined.

TCRdb re-called the reads with MiXCR, one entry per CDR3 protein. The table shows 550,000 to 700,000 distinct CDR3 sequences, with 40% occurring only once. Sequences were derived from cultured PBMCs, sampled from culture after CMV antigen stimulation. The V and J genes are TRBV7-8 and TRBJ1-1, with TRBD1 as a possible D gene (6 bases). This clonotype was sampled from a human donor in good health (CMV status not recorded). Some clones in this sample may be carry-over from other donors' samples. The CDR3 spells CASSLLTGLNTEAFF. CDR3 bases: TGTGCCAGCAGCTTGCTGACAGGCCTGAACACTGAAGCTTTCTTT.